Listed below are T cell receptor beta chains from one sample, sequenced in a study of blood T cell repertoires in COVID-19. Here immunoSEQ multiplex PCR was the method, and the copy in TCRdb shows in-frame clones only, minus some. The sample yields hundreds of thousands of clones, 70% to 90% seen once. The source material was peripheral blood. The receptors were sampled from a woman aged 45-60 years who had recovered from COVID-19. Both conserved end residues are part of each CDR3. D genes are given only for firm matches. The size field is filled for only some rows; it gives once, few, many or a size class.

D gene | clone size | J gene | V gene | CDR3 protein | CDR3 DNA
TRBD2 | . | TRBJ2-7 | TRBV5-1 | CASSSGLAANEQYF | TGCGCCAGCAGCTCGGGACTAGCTGCCAACGAGCAGTACTTC
TRBD1 | once | TRBJ1-1 | TRBV28 | CASPDRGRPMNTEAFF | TGTGCCAGCCCTGACAGGGGGCGCCCCATGAACACTGAAGCTTTCTTT
. | . | TRBJ2-4 | TRBV4-1 | CANVLQGYLAKNIQYF | TGCGCCAACGTCCTACAGGGCTATCTAGCCAAAAACATTCAGTACTTC
. | . | TRBJ2-1 | TRBV5-1 | CASSAGGLNNEQFF | TGCGCCAGCAGCGCCGGGGGGCTTAACAATGAGCAGTTCTTC
TRBD1 | . | TRBJ1-6 | TRBV27 | CASSPPTGALHF | TGTGCCAGCAGTCCCCCGACAGGGGCCCTCCACTTT
. | few | TRBJ1-5 | TRBV18 | CASSPERQRAQHF | TGTGCCAGCTCACCAGAGCGGCAGAGGGCCCAGCATTTT
. | . | TRBJ2-7 | TRBV4-3 | CASSQVGGSEQYF | TGCGCCAGCAGCCAAGTTGGTGGCTCCGAGCAGTACTTC
. | . | TRBJ1-2 | TRBV15 | CATSRVDTNYGYTF | TGTGCCACCAGCAGAGTTGACACCAACTATGGCTACACCTTC
TRBD2 | . | TRBJ2-5 | TRBV5-8 | CASSPRLAGAKETQYF | TGTGCCAGCAGCCCGAGACTAGCGGGAGCAAAAGAGACCCAGTACTTC
TRBD2 | . | TRBJ2-3 | TRBV6-1 | CASSESWTSGSDTQYF | TGTGCCAGCAGTGAATCGTGGACTAGCGGGTCAGATACGCAGTATTTT
TRBD1 | . | TRBJ2-3 | TRBV5-1 | CASSWTGVSTDTQYF | TGCGCCAGCTCATGGACAGGGGTCAGCACAGATACGCAGTATTTT
TRBD1 | . | TRBJ1-2 | TRBV12-5 | CASGLAPWSGQGLFGYTF | TGTGCTAGTGGTTTGGCGCCATGGTCGGGACAGGGGTTGTTTGGCTACACCTTC
TRBD1 | . | TRBJ2-3 | TRBV5-6 | CASSHRQGSDTQYF | TGTGCCAGCAGCCATAGACAGGGTTCAGATACGCAGTATTTT
TRBD1 | . | TRBJ1-2 | TRBV14 | CASSQTGQRGYTF | TGTGCCAGCAGCCAGACGGGACAGAGAGGCTACACCTTC
. | . | TRBJ1-3 | TRBV12-3/TRBV12-4 | CASGGLAGNTIYF | TGTGCCAGCGGTGGGCTTGCTGGAAACACCATATATTTT
TRBD1 | . | TRBJ1-3 | TRBV11-2 | CASSLETGVTGNTIYF | TGTGCCAGCAGCTTGGAAACAGGGGTTACTGGAAACACCATATATTTT
. | . | TRBJ1-3 | TRBV7-9 | CASSPLGGLSGNTIYF | TGTGCCAGCAGCCCCTTGGGAGGGCTCTCTGGAAACACCATATATTTT
TRBD2 | . | TRBJ2-7 | TRBV13 | CASSPPGTSGNREQYF | TGTGCCAGCAGCCCCCCAGGGACTAGCGGGAACCGGGAGCAGTACTTC
. | . | TRBJ2-7 | TRBV28 | CASSLTGLSSAGQYF | TGTGCCAGCAGTTTAACGGGTCTATCATCGGCTGGGCAGTACTTC
. | . | TRBJ1-2 | TRBV7-2 | CASSYGTIYTF | TGTGCCAGCAGCTATGGGACAATCTACACCTTC
TRBD2 | . | TRBJ2-3 | TRBV5-4 | CASSWGLAGGADTQYF | TGTGCCAGCAGCTGGGGACTAGCGGGGGGTGCAGATACGCAGTATTTT
TRBD2 | . | TRBJ2-1 | TRBV28 | CASSAPGLAGFQFF | TGTGCCAGCAGTGCACCGGGACTAGCGGGGTTCCAGTTCTTC
. | . | TRBJ1-6 | TRBV5-1 | CASSGTLNPTSPLHF | TGCGCCAGCAGCGGGACACTAAACCCAACTTCACCCCTCCACTTT
. | . | TRBJ2-5 | TRBV18 | CASSLGGEETQYF | TGTGCCAGCTCACTAGGGGGAGAAGAGACCCAGTACTTC
. | . | TRBJ1-2 | TRBV9 | CASSVGVDISLWGYTF | TGTGCCAGCAGCGTAGGGGTTGACATCAGTCTCTGGGGCTACACCTTC
TRBD1 | . | TRBJ1-4 | TRBV30 | CAWSNFRGPNEKLFF | TGTGCCTGGAGTAATTTCAGGGGGCCCAATGAAAAACTGTTTTTT
. | . | TRBJ1-5 | TRBV30 | CAWSLGHGNQPQHF | TGTGCCTGGAGTTTGGGACATGGAAATCAGCCCCAGCATTTT
TRBD2 | . | TRBJ2-5 | TRBV29-1 | CSALAGQETQYF | TGCAGCGCACTAGCGGGACAAGAGACCCAGTACTTC
. | . | TRBJ1-2 | TRBV5-6 | CASSLGRNLIFIF | TGTGCCAGCAGCTTGGGCAGGAATCTGATCTTCATCTTC
. | . | TRBJ2-7 | TRBV2 | CASSPRGGATYEQYF | TGTGCCAGCAGTCCTAGGGGGGGCGCGACCTACGAGCAGTACTTC
TRBD1 | . | TRBJ2-2 | TRBV9 | CASRVGQGSTGELFF | TGTGCCAGCAGAGTAGGACAGGGGTCAACCGGGGAGCTGTTTTTT
TRBD2 | once | TRBJ2-1 | TRBV19 | CATVAGGLGSEQFF | TGTGCCACAGTAGCGGGAGGTCTCGGCAGTGAGCAGTTCTTC
. | . | TRBJ2-6 | TRBV5-1 | CASSLVVSAQGSFSGANVLTF | TGCGCCAGCAGCTTGGTGGTGTCTGCACAGGGTAGTTTCTCTGGGGCCAACGTCCTGACTTTC
. | few | TRBJ2-7 | TRBV11-2 | CASSQRGEQYF | TGTGCCAGCAGCCAAAGGGGCGAGCAGTACTTC
. | . | TRBJ2-7 | TRBV28 | CAAHNQRGRSSYEQYF | TGTGCCGCGCACAACCAAAGGGGGAGATCGTCCTACGAGCAGTACTTC
TRBD2 | . | TRBJ2-3 | TRBV9 | CASSVRLAADTQYF | TGTGCCAGCAGCGTGAGACTAGCCGCAGATACGCAGTATTTT
. | . | TRBJ1-2 | TRBV12-3/TRBV12-4 | CASSFMGNDGYTF | TGTGCCAGCAGTTTTATGGGCAACGATGGCTACACCTTC
. | few | TRBJ1-5 | TRBV6-1 | CASSEKPINQPQHF | TGTGCCAGCAGTGAGAAGCCGATCAATCAGCCCCAGCATTTT
. | . | TRBJ1-2 | TRBV2 | CASSPVKQNGYTF | TGTGCCAGCAGTCCAGTCAAACAGAATGGCTACACCTTC
. | . | TRBJ1-5 | TRBV11-2 | CASAAHSNQPQHF | TGTGCCAGCGCGGCACATAGCAATCAGCCCCAGCATTTT
TRBD1 | . | TRBJ1-1 | TRBV2 | CASSARQGAYEAFF | TGTGCCAGCAGCGCGAGACAGGGGGCCTATGAAGCTTTCTTT
TRBD1 | few | TRBJ2-7 | TRBV9 | CASSAGTGHYEQYF | TGTGCCAGCAGCGCCGGGACAGGTCACTACGAGCAGTACTTC
. | once | TRBJ2-7 | TRBV5-4 | CASSLPPGRADEQYF | TGTGCCAGCAGCTTACCTCCAGGCAGGGCTGACGAGCAGTACTTC
TRBD2 | . | TRBJ2-3 | TRBV27 | CASSLSSGESLFLTDTQYF | TGTGCCAGCAGTTTATCCAGCGGGGAGTCTCTTTTCCTCACAGATACGCAGTATTTT
. | . | TRBJ2-4 | TRBV28 | CASSPTPQGNIQYF | TGTGCCAGCAGTCCTACACCGCAGGGTAACATTCAGTACTTC
. | . | TRBJ1-6 | TRBV3-1/TRBV3-2 | CASSRPRVKSPLHF | TGTGCCAGCAGCCGCCCCAGGGTTAAATCACCCCTCCACTTT
TRBD2 | . | TRBJ2-7 | TRBV19 | CASSIRASGEQYF | TGTGCCAGTAGTATCCGGGCTAGCGGTGAGCAGTACTTC
. | many | TRBJ1-2 | TRBV12-3/TRBV12-4 | CASRGLGGYTF | TGTGCCAGTCGGGGTCTCGGTGGCTACACCTTC
. | . | TRBJ1-5 | TRBV27 | CASSLIPESQPQHF | TGTGCCAGCAGTTTAATTCCGGAGAGTCAGCCCCAGCATTTT
. | . | TRBJ2-2 | TRBV7-8 | CASSRPRGGTGELFF | TGTGCCAGCAGCCGGCCCCGAGGGGGCACCGGGGAGCTGTTTTTT